Each of the 19 T cell receptor beta chains below was sequenced from the same sample in a study of identical twins. Using its own MiXCR run on the 5' RACE reads, TCRdb lists one record per CDR3 protein. Here the sample spans 500,000 to 650,000 distinct CDR3 sequences, about 22% being singletons. These same records also appear under a second study, on yellow fever vaccine responses in identical twins.

Sequencing was performed on CD4+ T cells sorted from blood. These receptors all come from a woman under 30 in good health.

V usage is TRBV5-1 and J usage is TRBJ1-2; weak D call: TRBD1 (6 bases). V was pared by 1 base and J by 2 bases, with 12 bases between. CDR1 and CDR2 from the germline V gene are SGHRS and YFSETQ. CDR3 length equals 15 residues. This CDR3 is CASSLLSTGNYGYTF. In nucleotides, the CDR3 is TGCGCCAGCAGCTTGCTGTCAACAGGGAACTATGGCTACACCTTC.

The table lists this clonotype with many counts. V usage is TRBV12-3 or TRBV12-4 and J usage is TRBJ2-3; 12 nucleotides agree with TRBD2. Losses at the gene ends were 5 bases for V and 2 bases for J; bases not matched to a gene: 5. The CDR3 is 16 residues long. As DNA, the CDR3 is TGTGCCAGCAGTCCAAGACTAGCGGGAGCCACAGATACGCAGTATTTT. This sequence encodes CASSPRLAGATDTQYF.

The chain links TRBV6-5 to TRBJ2-1; possibly TRBD1 or TRBD2 for D (6 bases each). The CDR3 runs to 16 residues. V shed 0 bases and J shed 3 bases, with 12 bases lying between them. Germline V gives CDR1 MNHEY, CDR2 SVGAGI. The CDR3 DNA sequence: TGTGCCAGCAGTTACTCCGGGGGCAACCGCTACAATGAGCAGTTCTTC. The encoded protein is CASSYSGGNRYNEQFF.

The chain links TRBV5-6 to TRBJ1-5, with D possibly matching TRBD1 (6 bases). Germline CDR1 reads SGHDT; CDR2 reads YYEEEE. Trimming pared 2 bases from V and 3 bases from J, leaving 9 bases between. The CDR3 is made up of 14 amino acids. The DNA of the CDR3 is TGTGCCAGCAGCTTACAGGGCTTCAATCAGCCCCAGCATTTT. This codes for CASSLQGFNQPQHF.

The DNA for the CDR3 is TGCAGTGCCGAGCCTCGGGACAGGATGGGAGAGACCCAGTACTTC. This sequence encodes CSAEPRDRMGETQYF. This chain joins TRBV20-1 and TRBJ2-5; TRBD1 agrees at 8 bases. This CDR3 has 15 amino acids. Germline trimming cut 6 bases from V and 4 bases from J; bases unmatched to any gene: 13. Germline CDR1 and CDR2: DFQATT and SNEGSKA (reference sequence).

The chain is built from TRBV19 and TRBJ2-6, with D perhaps matching TRBD1 or TRBD2 (5 bases each). The germline V gene has CDR1 LNHDA and CDR2 SQIVND (reference sequence). The CDR3 runs to 15 residues. The V gene lost 10 bases and the J gene lost 4 bases, with 17 bases spanning the gap. The CDR3, as DNA: TGTGCCACCTCTGATTCGGGGCTCGGGGCCAACGTCCTGACTTTC. Encoded protein: CATSDSGLGANVLTF.

This clonotype appeared a few times. The chain joins TRBV5-1 to TRBJ2-7; D not certain. The CDR3 consists of 14 residues. CDR1 and CDR2 (germline): SGHRS, YFSETQ. V shed 3 bases and J shed 0 bases, with 10 bases lying between them. The CDR3 DNA follows: TGCGCCAGCAGCTCCTCAGTGGGCTCCTACGAGCAGTACTTC. Protein product: CASSSSVGSYEQYF.

The chain carries TRBV20-1 and TRBJ2-1; 11 bases are shared with TRBD2. Germline CDR1 and CDR2: DFQATT and SNEGSKA (reference sequence). The CDR3 is 16 residues long. J gave up 7 bases and V 6 bases, and 14 bases lay outside the gene matches. The CDR3 here is CSAPRNPSGGRNEQFF. The CDR3 nucleotides read TGCAGTGCCCCTAGGAATCCTAGCGGGGGGCGGAATGAGCAGTTCTTC.

V and J are TRBV5-1 and TRBJ2-5; weak D call: TRBD1 (5 bases). This CDR3 is 18 amino acids long. V lost 4 bases, J lost 4 bases, and 26 bases lay in between. CDR1 SGHRS and CDR2 YFSETQ come from the germline V gene. The CDR3 DNA reads TGCGCCAGCAGCCCGGACAAATTTTTTTGTGGTGGGCGAGAGACCCAGTACTTC. Residues: CASSPDKFFCGGRETQYF.

In its sample, this clonotype was seen a few times. The chain combines TRBV18 with TRBJ2-2; D not resolved. Trimming cost V 0 bases and J 4 bases, with 9 bases left between them. CDR1 and CDR2 (germline): KGHSH, LQKENI. The length of the CDR3 is 15 residues. As DNA, the CDR3 is TGTGCCAGCTCACCACCCCCACCCACCACCGGGGAGCTGTTTTTT. This translates into CASSPPPPTTGELFF.

The V gene is TRBV9, the J gene TRBJ2-3; 10 bases agree with TRBD1. CDR3 size: 14 residues. Per germline, CDR1 SGDLS and CDR2 YYNGEE. V trimming: 4 bases; J trimming: 5 bases; junction bases outside the gene matches: 4. CDR3 loop: CASSSTGGLDTQYF. The CDR3 region has the DNA TGTGCCAGCAGCTCGACAGGGGGCTTAGATACGCAGTATTTT.

The sample holds many counts of this clonotype. This rearrangement joins TRBV20-1 to TRBJ2-5; D is unclear. The CDR3 extends over 12 amino acids. V was cut by 3 bases and J by 3 bases, with 8 bases left in between. From germline, CDR1 is DFQATT and CDR2 SNEGSKA (reference sequence). The CDR3 here is CSARGREETQYF. Written as DNA, the CDR3 is TGCAGTGCTAGGGGTCGAGAAGAGACCCAGTACTTC.

This chain joins TRBV19 and TRBJ1-1, with D perhaps matching TRBD1 (5 bases). With 7 bases removed from V and 1 base from J, the gap between germline ends came to 13 bases. Germline-derived CDR1 and CDR2 are LNHDA and SQIVND (reference sequence). This CDR3 has 14 residues. In nucleotides, the CDR3 is TGTGCCAGTATTGGGGCTGGAAGGAACACTGAAGCTTTCTTT. Amino acid sequence: CASIGAGRNTEAFF.

This clonotype was counted only a few times. The chain carries TRBV7-6 and TRBJ1-2, with 7 bases lining up with TRBD1. With V trimmed by 4 bases and J by 2 bases, 7 bases remained unmatched. Per the germline V gene, CDR1 is SGHVS and CDR2 is FNYEAQ. The CDR3 totals 15 residues. This chain's CDR3 is CASSSRQGLNYGYTF. In DNA, the CDR3 is TGTGCCAGCAGCTCGAGACAGGGCCTGAACTATGGCTACACCTTC.

V usage is TRBV2 and J usage is TRBJ1-2; D remains ambiguous. This CDR3 has 12 amino acids. The V gene's germline CDR1 is SNHLY and CDR2 FYNNEI. Between the trimmed V and J ends, which lost 2 bases and 5 bases, there was a span of 6 bases. As DNA, the CDR3 is TGTGCCAGCAGTGAACAGATGTATGGCTACACCTTC. Translating gives CASSEQMYGYTF.

V and J are TRBV20-1 and TRBJ1-4; D remains unclear. Germline V lookup: CDR1 DFQATT, CDR2 SNEGSKA (reference sequence). This CDR3 has 14 amino acids. V gave up 3 bases and J gave up 7 bases, with 15 bases separating them. The CDR3 sequence is CSARSNFPFEKLFF. CDR3 DNA: TGCAGTGCTAGGTCTAACTTCCCCTTTGAAAAACTGTTTTTT.

This chain joins TRBV28 and TRBJ2-3, with 9 bases lining up with TRBD2. The length of the CDR3 is 19 residues. V lost 2 bases and J lost 1; bases outside the gene matches: 13. Per the germline V gene, CDR1 is MDHEN and CDR2 is SYDVKM. The CDR3 protein is CASSLRGISSGRGTDTQYF. The CDR3 coding sequence is TGTGCCAGCAGTTTACGTGGGATTAGTAGCGGGAGAGGCACAGATACGCAGTATTTT.

This clonotype occurred a few times. The gene calls are TRBV15 and TRBJ2-3; D is ambiguous. V was cut by 3 bases and J by 3 bases, with 4 bases left in between. Germline CDR1 and CDR2: LNHNV and YYDKDF (reference sequence). The CDR3 has 12 residues. The chain's CDR3 is CATSRRTDTQYF. The CDR3 coding sequence is TGTGCCACCAGCAGGCGGACAGATACGCAGTATTTT.

Only a few counts were recorded for this clonotype. For the CDR3, the DNA is TGTGCCAGCACCGGGTACACTGAAGCTTTCTTT. Its protein is CASTGYTEAFF. The chain has TRBV12-3 or TRBV12-4 and TRBJ1-1; D gene unclear. V lost 7 bases and J 3 bases, leaving 6 bases between the germline ends. The CDR3 extends over 11 amino acids.